The rows below give T cell receptor beta chains drawn from one sample of a study of T cell repertoires in aging, cancer and after chemotherapy. In TCRdb, the multiplex PCR reads were re-called with MiXCR into one record per CDR3 protein. Of some 10,000 distinct CDR3 sequences in the sample, around 33% were seen once. The specimen was blood. Source of these receptors: a human donor in good health. CDR3s include the opening cysteine and the closing phenylalanine or tryptophan. A D gene is named only where the DNA matches it firmly. Not all rows give a size; the values are once, few, many and, for expanded clones, a class.

CDR3nt	CDR3aa	v_gene	abundance	j_gene	d_gene
TGTGCCAGCCAACCTGCGGAGGGTATCCCCACAGATACGCAGTATTTT	CASQPAEGIPTDTQYF	TRBV7-4	once	TRBJ2-3	-
TGTGCCAGCAGCTCGTCGAACTACGAGCAGTACTTC	CASSSSNYEQYF	TRBV7-2	-	TRBJ2-7	-
TGTGCCAGCAGCAACTTGGGACCTGGCTATGGCTACACCTTC	CASSNLGPGYGYTF	TRBV11-1	-	TRBJ1-2	-
TGTGCCAGTAGTCCCCCGGACAGGGTAATCTATGGCTACACCTTC	CASSPPDRVIYGYTF	TRBV19	-	TRBJ1-2	TRBD1
TGTGCCAGTAGTATAGAAGGCCGGAACACTGAAGCTTTCTTT	CASSIEGRNTEAFF	TRBV19	-	TRBJ1-1	-
TGTGCCAGCAACGTGGACAGGGCCGATGCCGGGGAGCTGTTTTTT	CASNVDRADAGELFF	TRBV5-4	few	TRBJ2-2	TRBD1
TGTGCCTGGGGGACAGGGAACATGAACACTGAAGCTTTCTTT	CAWGTGNMNTEAFF	TRBV30	few	TRBJ1-1	TRBD1
TGTGCCACCAGTGATGGGCCTCAAGAGACCCAGTACTTC	CATSDGPQETQYF	TRBV24-1	-	TRBJ2-5	-
TGTGCCTGGGTGTCAGGGCCCAGCTATGGCTACACCTTC	CAWVSGPSYGYTF	TRBV30	few	TRBJ1-2	-
TGCAGCGTTGAAGTAGGGACAGGGGATACGCAGTATTTT	CSVEVGTGDTQYF	TRBV29-1	medium-sized	TRBJ2-3	TRBD1
TGTGCCAGCAGCTTAGGGGGGAGGGACTACGAGCAGTACTTC	CASSLGGRDYEQYF	TRBV11-3	medium-sized	TRBJ2-7	TRBD2
TGTGCCTGGAGTGAGTCCCCAGAGCAGTTCTTC	CAWSESPEQFF	TRBV30	-	TRBJ2-1	-
TGCAGCGTAACAGGGGGTTGGCAAGAGACCCAGTACTTC	CSVTGGWQETQYF	TRBV29-1	medium-sized	TRBJ2-5	TRBD1
TGCAGTGCCAGAGGCGTTGTGGGGGAGCAGTACTTC	CSARGVVGEQYF	TRBV20-1	-	TRBJ2-7	-
TGTGCCAGCAGCCAGGGACAGTCAGATAATTCACCCCTCCACTTT	CASSQGQSDNSPLHF	TRBV11-1	-	TRBJ1-6	TRBD1
TGTGCCAGCATAGGTAACTCCTACGAGCAGTACTTC	CASIGNSYEQYF	TRBV6-5	few	TRBJ2-7	-
TGTGCCAGCAGTTACCCCAGCGGGGGGGCCCCCAATGAGCAGTTCTTC	CASSYPSGGAPNEQFF	TRBV6-5	-	TRBJ2-1	TRBD2
TGTGCCTGCGAGTTTAGCGGGAGGACGGGCGGGGAGCTGTTTTTT	CACEFSGRTGGELFF	TRBV30	-	TRBJ2-2	TRBD2
TGTGCCAGCAGTCTCTCCCGGGGGGATACGCAGTATTTT	CASSLSRGDTQYF	TRBV27	few	TRBJ2-3	-
TGTGCCAGCAGTTTTGAGCCTAATTCACCCCTCCACTTT	CASSFEPNSPLHF	TRBV12-3/TRBV12-4	few	TRBJ1-6	-
TGTGCCAGCAGTCCCGGACTAGCTCTAACCACAGATACGCAGTATTTT	CASSPGLALTTDTQYF	TRBV6-2/TRBV6-3	few	TRBJ2-3	TRBD2
TGTGCCAGCAGTTACTCCGGCAGAACTAGCACAGATACGCAGTATTTT	CASSYSGRTSTDTQYF	TRBV6-5	medium-sized	TRBJ2-3	-
TGTGCCAGAGATGGGGAGAGCTCTGGAAACACCATATATTTT	CARDGESSGNTIYF	TRBV11-1	-	TRBJ1-3	-
TGTGCCAGCAGTTACTCGACTGAAGCTTTCTTT	CASSYSTEAFF	TRBV6-6	few	TRBJ1-1	-
TGTGCCAGCAGCCCCCGGACGGGCACCGGGGAGCTGTTTTTT	CASSPRTGTGELFF	TRBV11-3	few	TRBJ2-2	-
TGTGCCAGCAGCGGGGACAGGGTCGAGACCCAGTACTTC	CASSGDRVETQYF	TRBV4-2	-	TRBJ2-5	TRBD1
TGTGCCAGCAGTGCCCGGGACAGGGAGGGTGATGGCTACACCTTC	CASSARDREGDGYTF	TRBV27	-	TRBJ1-2	TRBD1
TGTGCCACCAGTGATTTAGGGACGGGATACAATGAGCAGTTCTTC	CATSDLGTGYNEQFF	TRBV24-1	-	TRBJ2-1	-